A selection of T cell receptor beta chains follows, all from one sample in a study of PD-L1 blockade in urothelial cancer. Clones were sequenced by immunoSEQ multiplex PCR, and TCRdb holds only the in-frame ones, with some missing. The sample holds 43,000 or so clones; 75% to 85% are singletons and the top ten take roughly 16%. The source was PBMCs, collected around atezolizumab (anti-PD-L1) treatment. The source of these receptors is a man in his sixties with urothelial cancer. Each CDR3 is given with its conserved first and last residue. Each record gives: J gene, V gene, D gene, clone size, CDR3 protein, CDR3 DNA. The D gene is left open where the match is weak. Not all rows give a size; the values are once, few, many and, for expanded clones, a class.

TRBJ2-3 TRBV7-9 TRBD1 - CASSLGRQGAGDTQYF TGTGCCAGCAGCTTGGGGAGACAGGGGGCCGGGGATACGCAGTATTTT
TRBJ1-2 TRBV7-2 TRBD1 few CASSFPGQGASGYTF TGTGCCAGCAGCTTCCCGGGACAGGGGGCAAGTGGCTACACCTTC
TRBJ2-6 TRBV5-6 - - CASSLDIGVRGANVLTF TGTGCCAGCAGCTTGGACATTGGAGTGAGAGGGGCCAACGTCCTGACTTTC
TRBJ2-2 TRBV4-2 TRBD2 - CASSLAGGNTGELFF TGTGCCAGCAGCCTAGCGGGGGGGAACACCGGGGAGCTGTTTTTT
TRBJ1-1 TRBV27 TRBD1 - CASRDRPNTEAFF TGTGCCAGCCGGGACAGACCGAACACTGAAGCTTTCTTT
TRBJ2-7 TRBV10-3 - - CAIRQAGNNEQYF TGTGCCATCAGGCAAGCAGGCAATAACGAGCAGTACTTC
TRBJ2-7 TRBV10-2 TRBD1 - CASRTGTGSGYEQYF TGCGCCAGCAGAACCGGGACAGGGTCCGGCTACGAGCAGTACTTC
TRBJ1-2 TRBV7-2 - - CASSLEPGFRGYTF TGTGCCAGCAGCTTAGAACCGGGGTTCCGGGGCTACACCTTC
TRBJ2-2 TRBV4-3 - - CASSLLTNTGELFF TGCGCCAGCAGCCTACTAACAAACACCGGGGAGCTGTTTTTT
TRBJ2-5 TRBV5-4 - - CASSSRVLQETQYF TGTGCCAGCAGCTCCCGGGTCCTCCAAGAGACCCAGTACTTC
TRBJ2-7 TRBV27 TRBD2 - CASSLFPPTSGYTYEQYF TGTGCCAGCAGTTTATTCCCCCCGACTAGCGGTTATACCTACGAGCAGTACTTC
TRBJ2-3 TRBV7-9 TRBD2 many CASERLAGNSDTQYF TGTGCCAGCGAGAGGCTAGCGGGAAATTCAGATACGCAGTATTTT
TRBJ2-1 TRBV5-1 - - CASRRAIWAQRDNEQFF TGCGCCAGCAGACGTGCGATTTGGGCCCAACGAGACAATGAGCAGTTCTTC
TRBJ2-7 TRBV5-1 TRBD1 - CASSPRGQNYEQYF TGCGCCAGCAGCCCGAGGGGACAGAACTACGAGCAGTACTTC
TRBJ2-5 TRBV5-5 TRBD1 - CASSSTGGARQETQYF TGTGCCAGCAGCTCTACAGGGGGCGCAAGACAAGAGACCCAGTACTTC
TRBJ1-4 TRBV2 - - CASSEWRGGEKLFF TGTGCCAGCAGTGAATGGCGGGGTGGTGAAAAACTGTTTTTT
TRBJ1-5 TRBV19 TRBD1 once CASSTDRVQPQHF TGTGCCAGTAGTACGGACAGGGTTCAGCCCCAGCATTTT
TRBJ2-7 TRBV30 TRBD1 - CAWTLGQSTSYEQYF TGTGCCTGGACCCTGGGACAGTCGACTTCCTACGAGCAGTACTTC
TRBJ2-2 TRBV10-2 TRBD2 - CASSDLLAGPWRVGELFF TGCGCCAGCAGTGATTTACTAGCGGGCCCTTGGCGGGTCGGGGAGCTGTTTTTT
TRBJ2-5 TRBV30 TRBD2 - CAWGLAGRVGTQYF TGTGCCTGGGGACTAGCGGGAAGGGTTGGGACCCAGTACTTC
TRBJ2-7 TRBV7-8 TRBD1 - CASSLGGDRGYEQYF TGTGCCAGCAGCTTAGGGGGGGACAGGGGCTACGAGCAGTACTTC
TRBJ1-5 TRBV18 - - CASSLNREVSNQPQHF TGTGCCAGCTCACTAAACAGGGAAGTTAGCAATCAGCCCCAGCATTTT
TRBJ1-2 TRBV18 TRBD1 - CASSADRGPYGYTF TGTGCCAGCTCAGCGGACAGGGGGCCCTATGGCTACACCTTC
TRBJ2-7 TRBV6-5 - - CASSYVGGGRTEQYF TGTGCCAGCAGTTACGTTGGGGGGGGGCGTACCGAGCAGTACTTC
TRBJ1-1 TRBV20-1 - few CSAMGGVEAFF TGCAGTGCTATGGGGGGGGTTGAAGCTTTCTTT
TRBJ2-7 TRBV28 TRBD1 once CASSFRAPLGQKAYEQYF TGTGCCAGCAGTTTTCGCGCTCCGTTGGGACAGAAGGCCTACGAGCAGTACTTC
TRBJ2-1 TRBV5-1 TRBD2 - CASSALRGDSNEQFF TGCGCCAGCAGCGCCCTCCGGGGGGACTCCAATGAGCAGTTCTTC
TRBJ2-1 TRBV9 - - CASSVGLMEGGQFF TGTGCCAGCAGCGTGGGACTGATGGAAGGAGGGCAGTTCTTC
TRBJ2-7 TRBV28 TRBD1 - CASTPGQGYAVVYEQYF TGTGCCAGCACTCCGGGACAGGGATACGCCGTGGTTTACGAGCAGTACTTC
TRBJ1-2 TRBV7-2 - few CASSLVPPGYGYTF TGTGCCAGCAGCTTAGTGCCTCCCGGCTATGGCTACACCTTC
TRBJ2-7 TRBV4-1 TRBD2 - CASSQDPRTSFYEQYF TGCGCCAGCAGCCAAGACCCCCGGACTAGTTTCTACGAGCAGTACTTC
TRBJ1-5 TRBV10-2 - - CASSAMTGLDQPQHF TGCGCCAGCAGTGCGATGACAGGTCTCGATCAGCCCCAGCATTTT
TRBJ2-1 TRBV11-3 TRBD2 - CASSLDAGVVRNEQFF TGTGCCAGCAGCTTAGATGCGGGAGTGGTTCGCAATGAGCAGTTCTTC
TRBJ1-5 TRBV7-2 - few CASSLGGEPPQHF TGTGCCAGCAGCTTAGGGGGAGAGCCGCCCCAGCATTTT
TRBJ2-1 TRBV28 TRBD2 - CASSPYGSSGGNNEQFF TGTGCCAGCAGTCCCTATGGGTCTAGCGGGGGAAACAATGAGCAGTTCTTC
TRBJ1-1 TRBV14 - few CASSQEWWGRLGTEAFF TGTGCCAGCAGCCAAGAGTGGTGGGGGCGGCTAGGCACTGAAGCTTTCTTT